The present T cell receptor beta chain was sequenced within a study of long-term antiretroviral therapy in people with HIV. Study-wide context: The immediate-ART recommendation dates to 2015, and the earliest samples predate it by about a decade.

Study findings and constraints: The blood, collected between about 2004 and 2018, was possibly taken under older ART regimens. Post-treatment diversity went higher with ART but stayed below transplant donor controls. Missing from the dataset were any data on ART adherence, viral resistance or therapy changes.

CDR3 length equals 12 residues. Germline-derived CDR1 and CDR2 are SNHLY and FYNNEI. The V gene lost 1 base and the J gene lost 4 bases, with 3 bases spanning the gap. As for this clone: Its antigen is undetermined.

Run at survey level, the immunoSEQ assay was version v3.0. Profiling relied on immunoSEQ multiplex PCR, and the TCRdb table lists in-frame clones only, not all of them. Of approximately 21,000 clones listed, around 89% are singletons. This clonotype was obtained from a man in his sixties with HIV. The rearrangement joins TRBV2 to TRBJ2-3; unclear D gene. The sequencing used unsorted PBMCs, collected 2.3 years after starting antiretroviral therapy. The CDR3 loop is CASSEGSDTQYF. The CDR3 nucleotides read TGTGCCAGCAGTGAAGGGTCAGATACGCAGTATTTT.